The 22 T cell receptor beta chains below all came from one sample that was sequenced in a study of identical twins. Via MiXCR, TCRdb re-called the 5' RACE reads, giving one row per CDR3 protein. This sample has over 550,000 distinct CDR3 sequences; just over 7% occur once, and the top ten carry approximately 1.5%. In addition, the sample was reused for a study of yellow fever vaccine responses in identical twins.

Sequenced input: PBMCs. These receptors came from a young woman in good health.

The sample holds many counts of this clonotype. This chain connects TRBV24-1 to TRBJ2-5; 9 positions agree with TRBD1. This CDR3 is 15 amino acids long. The J segment lost 5 bases and the V segment lost 1 base, leaving 4 bases of the junction unmatched. Germline V gene data show CDR1 as KGHDR and CDR2 as SFDVKD. The CDR3, as DNA: TGTGCCACCAGTGATTTACAGGGGGCAACGGAGACCCAGTACTTC. Its protein product is CATSDLQGATETQYF.

This clonotype came up a few times. V is TRBV3-1 and J is TRBJ2-3, with 10 bases matching TRBD1. From germline, CDR1 is LGHDT and CDR2 YNNKEL (reference sequence). This CDR3 region has 16 residues. V lost 1 base to trimming and J lost 1 base; unmatched junction nucleotides: 2. Here the CDR3 DNA reads TGTGCCAGCAGCCAAGCCGGGACAGGGGGCACAGATACGCAGTATTTT. It is translated as CASSQAGTGGTDTQYF.

This clonotype occurred many times. This chain connects TRBV12-3 or TRBV12-4 to TRBJ1-1; TRBD1 matches 8 bases. With 7 bases clipped from V and 0 bases from J, the junction kept 7 bases outside the gene matches. This CDR3 is 15 amino acids long. CDR3 nucleotide sequence: TGTGCCAGCATTCCGACAGGGGCGATGAACACTGAAGCTTTCTTT. As protein: CASIPTGAMNTEAFF.

This chain connects TRBV7-8 to TRBJ2-3, with D maybe TRBD2 (5 bases). Trimming cost V 1 base and J 4 bases, with 9 bases left between them. The CDR3 is 14 residues long. From germline, CDR1 is SGHVS and CDR2 FQNEAQ. Here the CDR3 DNA reads TGTGCCAGCAGCTTAGTTGAGGGCTCAGATACGCAGTATTTT. Protein product: CASSLVEGSDTQYF. Supplemented by reference TRBV7-8 and TRBJ2-3, the full variable domain reads GAGVSQSPRYKVAKRGQDVALRCDPISGHVSLFWYQQALGQGPEFLTYFQNEAQLDKSGLPSDRFFAERPEGSVSTLKIQRTQQEDSAVYLCASSLVEGSDTQYFGPGTRLTVL.

This chain uses TRBV7-6 with TRBJ2-5; 7 bases match TRBD1. CDR1 SGHVS and CDR2 FNYEAQ come from the germline V gene. This CDR3 has 15 residues. Trimming took 5 bases from V and 5 from J; bases not matched to a gene: 11. CDR3 amino acids: CASSKTGKGAETQYF. The CDR3 region has the DNA TGTGCCAGCAGCAAGACAGGGAAGGGGGCGGAGACCCAGTACTTC. Filled out from reference TRBV7-6 and TRBJ2-5, the complete variable domain reads GAGVSQSPRYKVTKRGQDVALRCDPISGHVSLYWYRQALGQGPEFLTYFNYEAQQDKSGLPNDRFSAERPEGSISTLTIQRTEQRDSAMYRCASSKTGKGAETQYFGPGTRLLVL.

The V call is TRBV6-5, the J call TRBJ1-1, with D maybe TRBD1 (5 bases). V gave up 2 bases and J gave up 11 bases, with 9 bases separating them. Germline values: CDR1 MNHEY, CDR2 SVGAGI. The CDR3 is made up of 11 amino acids. The CDR3 loop reads CASSYRDSAFF. For the CDR3, the DNA is TGTGCCAGCAGTTACAGGGACTCGGCTTTCTTT.

The rearrangement uses TRBV5-1 and TRBJ2-5; 7 positions agree with TRBD1. Germline V CDR1 and CDR2: SGHRS, YFSETQ. This CDR3 spans 15 amino acids. The V gene end was trimmed by 3 bases and the J gene end by 1 base; junction bases not matched to a gene: 6. The CDR3, as DNA: TGCGCCAGCAGCTCAAGACAGGGTCTCCAAGAGACCCAGTACTTC. Its protein is CASSSRQGLQETQYF.

This clonotype was observed at least ten times. The V gene is TRBV18, the J gene TRBJ1-1; perhaps TRBD1 as D (5 bases). Trimming left V 3 bases short and J 7 bases short, with 12 bases between. CDR1 is KGHSH, CDR2 LQKENI, per germline. The CDR3 totals 13 residues. CDR3 DNA: TGTGCCAGCTCACCCCAGGGAAGATTTGAAGCTTTCTTT. Its translation: CASSPQGRFEAFF.

V usage is TRBV12-3 or TRBV12-4 and J usage is TRBJ2-7; D not certain. The CDR3 consists of 14 residues. Deletions cut 5 bases from V and 6 bases from J, with 17 bases between. The CDR3 bases are TGTGCCAGCAGTCACCCGTCCGGTGGGCTCGAGCAGTACTTC. It translates to CASSHPSGGLEQYF.

The sample holds many counts of this clonotype. The chain is built from TRBV7-2 and TRBJ2-7; D is unresolved. Germline loops: CDR1 SGHTA, CDR2 FQGNSA. This CDR3 has 11 amino acids. Trimming removed 3 bases at V and 5 bases at J, with 5 bases between. The CDR3: CASSFSHEQYF. The CDR3 DNA is TGTGCCAGCAGCTTTTCCCACGAGCAGTACTTC.

This clonotype has a handful of counts. V gene TRBV7-9 combines with J gene TRBJ2-7; 7 bases fit TRBD1. J gave up 3 bases and V 6 bases, and 11 bases lay outside the gene matches. The germline V gene encodes CDR1 SEHNR and CDR2 FQNEAQ (reference sequence). CDR3 length: 15 residues. The CDR3 bases are TGTGCCAGCAGAAAGGCAGACAGGGCCGTCTACGAGCAGTACGTC. Its protein product is CASRKADRAVYEQYV.

This clonotype was seen a handful of times. V usage is TRBV18 and J usage is TRBJ2-3; D ambiguous. The CDR3 runs 15 residues. V was shortened by 2 bases and J by 2 bases, with 11 bases between the two germline ends. Per germline, CDR1 KGHSH and CDR2 LQKENI. As DNA, the CDR3 is TGTGCCAGCTCACCAGCGAATCCGGACACAGATACGCAGTATTTT. It translates to CASSPANPDTDTQYF. Using reference TRBV18 and TRBJ2-3 for the parts outside the CDR3, the full variable domain is NAGVMQNPRHLVRRRGQEARLRCSPMKGHSHVYWYRQLPEEGLKFMVYLQKENIIDESGMPKERFSAEFPKEGPSILRIQQVVRGDSAAYFCASSPANPDTDTQYFGPGTRLTVL.

In this sample, this clonotype turned up a few times. The chain has TRBV2 and TRBJ2-3, with D possibly TRBD2 on 7 matching bases. The length of the CDR3 is 16 residues. CDR1 and CDR2 from the germline V gene are SNHLY and FYNNEI. Between the trimmed V and J ends, which lost 9 bases and 4 bases, there was a span of 23 bases. CDR3 sequence (DNA): TGTGCCAGTAGCACTCACCTAGCGGAGGGGGCAGATACGCAGTATTTT. Translated, it gives CASSTHLAEGADTQYF.

This clonotype was counted many times. The V gene is TRBV5-1, the J gene TRBJ2-2; D ambiguous. V was trimmed by 3 bases and J by 1 base, leaving 10 bases between them. This CDR3 contains 15 residues. Germline V lookup: CDR1 SGHRS, CDR2 YFSETQ. DNA of the CDR3: TGCGCCAGCAGCTCCGGACCTCTGAACACCGGGGAGCTGTTTTTT. Translating it yields CASSSGPLNTGELFF.

At least ten counts were recorded for this clonotype. The chain joins TRBV7-4 to TRBJ1-4; weak D call: TRBD1 (6 bases). V was trimmed by 3 bases and J by 11 bases, leaving 16 bases between them. The CDR3 extends over 14 amino acids. Germline CDR1 and CDR2: SGHVT and SQSDAQ. DNA of the CDR3: TGTGCCAGCAGCTTTGCCGGGGGGCCCGATAAACTGTTTTTT. Translated: CASSFAGGPDKLFF. The whole variable domain, remainder taken from reference TRBV7-4 and TRBJ1-4, is GAGVSQSPRYKVAKRGRDVALRCDSISGHVTLYWYRQTLGQGSEVLTYSQSDAQRDKSGRPSGRFSAERPERSVSTLKIQRTEQGDSAVYLCASSFAGGPDKLFFGSGTQLSVL.

This clonotype was observed many times. The V call is TRBV11-2, the J call TRBJ2-2, with TRBD2 matching 7 bases. The J segment lost 5 bases and the V segment lost 4 bases, leaving 13 bases of the junction unmatched. CDR1 and CDR2 from the germline V gene are SGHAT and FQNNGV. The CDR3 consists of 17 residues. CDR3 nucleotides: TGTGCCAGCAGCTCCTCGAAGACTAGCAAAAGTACCGGGGAGCTGTTTTTT. Protein: CASSSSKTSKSTGELFF.

Ten or more counts support this clonotype. The chain combines TRBV12-3 or TRBV12-4 with TRBJ2-7; 14 nucleotides align to TRBD2. J lost 4 bases, V lost 6 bases, and 8 bases had no gene match. CDR3 size: 16 residues. The CDR3 DNA follows: TGTGCCAGCAGCCCCGGGACTAGCGGGAGTTCGTACGAGCAGTACTTC. The encoded protein is CASSPGTSGSSYEQYF.

This chain links TRBV9 with TRBJ2-3; D might be TRBD1 (7 bases). The CDR3 has 16 amino acids. Germline V lookup: CDR1 SGDLS, CDR2 YYNGEE. Between the trimmed V and J ends, which lost 4 bases and 3 bases, there was a span of 18 bases. The CDR3 spells CASSLRGALRTDTQYF. Here the CDR3 DNA reads TGTGCCAGCAGCCTCAGGGGGGCTCTTAGGACAGATACGCAGTATTTT.

This clonotype was recorded at least ten times. J is TRBJ2-3 and V is TRBV7-9; TRBD2 matches 11 bases. Germline V gene lookup returns CDR1 SEHNR and CDR2 FQNEAQ (reference sequence). V lost 3 bases, J lost 1 base, and 6 bases stayed unmatched. CDR3 size: 17 residues. The CDR3 bases are TGTGCCAGCAGCTTGGCGGCTAGCGGGGGGCGCACAGATACGCAGTATTTT. It encodes CASSLAASGGRTDTQYF. The full variable domain, its missing parts supplied by reference TRBV7-9 and TRBJ2-3, is DTGVSQNPRHKITKRGQNVTFRCDPISEHNRLYWYRQTLGQGPEFLTYFQNEAQLEKSRLLSDRFSAERPKGSFSTLEIQRTEQGDSAMYLCASSLAASGGRTDTQYFGPGTRLTVL.

This clonotype was observed a few times. The chain recombines TRBV3-1 with TRBJ2-2, with D unclear. The CDR3 runs to 17 residues. V lost 1 base and J 7 bases, leaving 19 bases between the germline ends. From germline, CDR1 is LGHDT and CDR2 YNNKEL (reference sequence). The CDR3 sequence: CASSQVGRVLGHGELFF. In DNA, the CDR3 is TGTGCCAGCAGCCAAGTCGGACGAGTTTTGGGTCACGGGGAGCTGTTTTTT.

This clonotype was seen a handful of times. This rearrangement joins TRBV18 to TRBJ2-7, with 8 bases aligning to TRBD1. J was trimmed by 3 bases and V by 0 bases; bases with no gene match: 4. From germline, CDR1 is KGHSH and CDR2 LQKENI. The CDR3 spans 15 residues. This CDR3 is CASSPPGQALYEQYF. The CDR3 DNA reads TGTGCCAGCTCACCACCGGGACAGGCCCTCTACGAGCAGTACTTC.

This clonotype was seen many times. CDR3 residues: CASTGRNTEAFF. The CDR3 coding sequence is TGTGCCAGCACTGGGAGGAACACTGAAGCTTTCTTT. The chain uses TRBV6-5 and TRBJ1-1, with D hard to call. CDR3 length: 12 residues. Germline V lookup: CDR1 MNHEY, CDR2 SVGAGI. The germline V and J ends were trimmed by 7 bases and 1 base, with 7 bases remaining between them.